The rows below give T cell receptor beta chains drawn from one sample of a study of early T cells in non-severe SARS-CoV-2 infection. TCRdb re-derived calls from the 5' RACE reads in MiXCR, one entry per CDR3 protein. The sample has 65,000 to 95,000 distinct CDR3 sequences, 16% seen once. Sequenced material: whole blood. The receptors stem from an adult who was a healthcare worker with PCR-confirmed SARS-CoV-2 infection or an uninfected control (not recorded which). The CDR3 runs from the conserved cysteine through the conserved F or W.

J gene: TRBJ2-5; V gene: TRBV15; CDR3 protein: CATSSGLAPETQYF
J gene: TRBJ2-1; V gene: TRBV7-9; CDR3 protein: CASSLALRGPGNNEQFF
J gene: TRBJ2-7; V gene: TRBV4-1; CDR3 protein: CASSQEKRGQGYEQYF
J gene: TRBJ2-1; V gene: TRBV7-3; CDR3 protein: CASSPGLAYEQFF
J gene: TRBJ2-3; V gene: TRBV6-6; CDR3 protein: CASRGQGMVDTQYF
J gene: TRBJ2-4; V gene: TRBV7-2; CDR3 protein: CASSLFPSGGNIQYF
J gene: TRBJ1-5; V gene: TRBV2; CDR3 protein: CASSDRQGRGQPQHF
J gene: TRBJ2-3; V gene: TRBV27; CDR3 protein: CASSWGPTGDTQYF
J gene: TRBJ1-1; V gene: TRBV28; CDR3 protein: CASSLREGSTEAFF
J gene: TRBJ2-1; V gene: TRBV20-1; CDR3 protein: CSARSDRAAYNEQFF
J gene: TRBJ1-1; V gene: TRBV12-3/TRBV12-4; CDR3 protein: CASSLFAGNTEAFF
J gene: TRBJ2-3; V gene: TRBV29-1; CDR3 protein: CSVARSDTQYF
J gene: TRBJ1-1; V gene: TRBV5-6; CDR3 protein: CASSLLTVMNTEAFF
J gene: TRBJ2-2; V gene: TRBV2; CDR3 protein: CASSRTSGGPFANTGELFF
J gene: TRBJ2-4; V gene: TRBV12-3/TRBV12-4; CDR3 protein: CASSPRTSGKVAKNIQYF
J gene: TRBJ1-4; V gene: TRBV29-1; CDR3 protein: CSAGGRGVNEKLFF
J gene: TRBJ2-7; V gene: TRBV6-1; CDR3 protein: CASSSQRTGNYEQYF
J gene: TRBJ2-7; V gene: TRBV5-5; CDR3 protein: CASSLVGGIRDYEQYF
J gene: TRBJ2-5; V gene: TRBV12-3/TRBV12-4; CDR3 protein: CASSRGLAGDFQETQYF
J gene: TRBJ2-1; V gene: TRBV29-1; CDR3 protein: CSVGTDRPPEQFF
J gene: TRBJ2-5; V gene: TRBV6-4; CDR3 protein: CASSDSRGGPGETQYF
J gene: TRBJ2-1; V gene: TRBV11-3; CDR3 protein: CASSLLSHNEQFF
J gene: TRBJ2-2; V gene: TRBV6-5; CDR3 protein: CASSYSSVGELFF
J gene: TRBJ1-2; V gene: TRBV12-5; CDR3 protein: CASGFVPGTGPGYTF
J gene: TRBJ2-4; V gene: TRBV2; CDR3 protein: CASIRDRGRNIQYF
J gene: TRBJ1-4; V gene: TRBV29-1; CDR3 protein: CSVEEGKLFF
J gene: TRBJ2-2; V gene: TRBV12-3/TRBV12-4; CDR3 protein: CASGTDRGVGELTRELFF
J gene: TRBJ2-7; V gene: TRBV5-4; CDR3 protein: CASSYPTGGSYEQYF
J gene: TRBJ2-7; V gene: TRBV24-1; CDR3 protein: CAVGTGESEQYF
J gene: TRBJ1-6; V gene: TRBV25-1; CDR3 protein: CASGVSTVYNSPLHF
J gene: TRBJ2-5; V gene: TRBV5-4; CDR3 protein: CASSSGQQETQYF
J gene: TRBJ1-6; V gene: TRBV27; CDR3 protein: CASSPPPLHKLNSPLHF
J gene: TRBJ2-3; V gene: TRBV7-3; CDR3 protein: CASSLQGSDTQYF
J gene: TRBJ2-7; V gene: TRBV7-8; CDR3 protein: CASSPPRPGGGNEQYF
J gene: TRBJ1-3; V gene: TRBV11-2; CDR3 protein: CASSLQGPSSGNTIYF
J gene: TRBJ2-5; V gene: TRBV12-5; CDR3 protein: CASGPPGGRLQETQYF
J gene: TRBJ1-2; V gene: TRBV7-9; CDR3 protein: CASSPQGTGYGYTF
J gene: TRBJ2-1; V gene: TRBV7-9; CDR3 protein: CASNTSGGTYNEQFF
J gene: TRBJ1-2; V gene: TRBV10-2; CDR3 protein: CASSGQIYGYTF
J gene: TRBJ1-6; V gene: TRBV11-2; CDR3 protein: CASSLRRENSPLHF
J gene: TRBJ2-1; V gene: TRBV7-8; CDR3 protein: CASSLDPGDEQFF
J gene: TRBJ2-2; V gene: TRBV7-6; CDR3 protein: CASSPFGGGRNTGELFF
J gene: TRBJ2-7; V gene: TRBV7-8; CDR3 protein: CASSLALGTGWYF
J gene: TRBJ2-2; V gene: TRBV30; CDR3 protein: CAWRLAGAGELFF
J gene: TRBJ2-1; V gene: TRBV29-1; CDR3 protein: CSLRSTARDEQFF